This T cell receptor (beta chain) was captured in a study of CD8+ T cells in alopecia areata. TCR sequencing used cDNA made by reverse transcription of extracted RNA. TCRdb keeps only in-frame clones here, not all; method: immunoSEQ multiplex PCR. The sample gives around 200,000 clones, approximately 62% of which show up once; 1.5% to 2% is in the top ten. The CDR3 consists of 11 residues. CDR1 is SQVTM, CDR2 ANQGSEA, per germline. Trimming left V 6 bases short and J 6 bases short, with 12 bases between. The gene calls are TRBV29-1 and TRBJ2-7; a possible D gene is TRBD2 (5 bases). The sample consisted of CD4+ T cells sorted from blood, taken at week 0. The source is a human donor with alopecia areata. This chain's CDR3 is CSVRTGVEQYF. The CDR3 bases are TGCAGCGTCCGGACCGGGGTCGAGCAGTACTTC.